This T cell receptor (beta chain) was captured by sequencing in a study of blood T cell repertoires in COVID-19. About the research overall: PBMCs, B-cell-depleted T cells, or T cells provided the cDNA or gDNA that made up the material.

The CDR3 consists of 15 residues. V shed 4 bases, J shed 6 bases, and the junction held 10 bases outside the gene matches. Germline CDR1 reads SGHKS; CDR2 reads YYEKEE (reference sequence). TCRdb's copy holds only in-frame clones and misses some; the assay was immunoSEQ multiplex PCR. The table has some 400,000 clones, 70% to 90% seen once. The sequenced sample was peripheral blood. This receptor was taken from a human donor in a cohort sampled during active COVID-19. The V call is TRBV5-5, the J call TRBJ2-3, with TRBD2 matching over 8 bases. CDR3 region: CASSTTSGEGDTQYF. CDR3 DNA sequence: TGTGCCAGCAGCACTACTAGCGGAGAGGGCGATACGCAGTATTTT. Full variable domain (missing parts from reference TRBV5-5 and TRBJ2-3): DAGVTQSPTHLIKTRGQQVTLRCSPISGHKSVSWYQQVLGQGPQFIFQYYEKEERGRGNFPDRFSARQFPNYSSELNVNALLLGDSALYLCASSTTSGEGDTQYFGPGTRLTVL.